This T cell receptor beta chain was captured in a study of metastatic and nonmetastatic thyroid tumors. Study as a whole: From malignant and benign thyroid patients, repertoires in blood and in tumor or nodule tissue were compared. Notes on the study in general: Significantly higher TCR beta diversity was reportedly seen in malignant thyroid tumors than benign nodules, in blood and tumor.

In the study's own analysis: It was from CDR3 differences across clinicopathological groups that a distant-metastasis classifier for papillary thyroid cancer was built. TCRdb re-called clones from the PCR reads using MiXCR. These V and J calls derive from TCRdb rather than the authors' analysis. The table shows some 36,000 clones, with roughly a sixth occurring only once. Every patient underwent thyroid surgery untreated. The V segment lost 6 bases and the J segment 3 bases; nucleotides outside the gene matches: 8. The CDR3 contains 15 residues. Germline V lookup: CDR1 MNHNS, CDR2 SASEGT. This clone ranks as medium-sized (0.01 to 0.1%). The antigen remains unidentified.

Sequenced material: blood. This sequence was found in a male donor with papillary thyroid cancer or a benign thyroid nodule (not recorded which). Some clones in this sample may be carry-over from other donors' samples. This sequence joins TRBV6-1 and TRBJ2-7, with TRBD1 identical over 10 bases. The CDR3, as DNA: TGTGCCAGCAGATCGACAGGGGGCTCGTACTACGAGCAGTACTTC. As protein: CASRSTGGSYYEQYF.